Each of the 26 T cell receptor beta chains below was sequenced from the same sample in a study of monozygotic twins with inflammatory bowel disease. TCRdb reprocessed the 5' RACE reads; each CDR3 protein has one entry and no DNA is given. This sample's clone table lists over 130,000 distinct CDR3 sequences. Sequenced input: blood. All receptors come from a human donor with ulcerative colitis or Crohn's disease, or a healthy co-twin of an affected twin (not recorded which).

The chain links TRBV6-1 to TRBJ2-2; absent DNA, TCRdb's TRBD1 call cannot be checked. The CDR3 is 15 amino acids. Germline V gene data show CDR1 as MNHNS and CDR2 as SASEGT. The CDR3 spells CASRDRGDFTGELFF.

This chain links TRBV7-9 with TRBJ2-7; TCRdb picks TRBD1, but there is no DNA to check that call. Looked up from germline, CDR1 is SEHNR and CDR2 is FQNEAQ (reference sequence). The CDR3 loop spans 14 amino acids. The CDR3 spells CASSSPGQGDEQYF.

The chain recombines TRBV4-1 with TRBJ2-7; the TCRdb D gene call, TRBD1, has no DNA to confirm it. CDR3 length: 15 amino acids. The V gene's germline CDR1 is MGHRA and CDR2 YSYEKL. The CDR3 sequence: CASSQAGTGSYEQYF.

The chain uses TRBV4-2 and TRBJ1-1; lacking DNA, the TRBD1 call made by TCRdb goes unchecked. The V gene's germline CDR1 is LGHNA and CDR2 YNFKEQ. The CDR3 has 14 residues. CDR3 region: CASSQVQGYTEAFF.

This sequence joins TRBV20-1 and TRBJ2-4; there is no DNA to check the TCRdb D call of TRBD2. CDR1 is DFQATT and CDR2 is SNEGSKA in the germline V gene (reference sequence). The CDR3 consists of 17 residues. The CDR3: CSASRLAGTIAKNMQYF.

The V gene is TRBV20-1, the J gene TRBJ2-3; TCRdb's assignment of TRBD1 cannot be checked, as there is no DNA. The CDR3 loop spans 14 amino acids. Germline loops: CDR1 DFQATT, CDR2 SNEGSKA (reference sequence). CDR3 amino acids: CSAAGGGGTDTQYF.

The chain couples TRBV7-2 to TRBJ2-2; TCRdb proposes TRBD1, but this gene call is untestable without DNA. The length of the CDR3 is 16 residues. Germline V CDR1 and CDR2: SGHTA, FQGNSA. CDR3 residues: CASSKHPGQGGGELFF.

The chain employs TRBV7-2 and TRBJ2-5; TCRdb indicates TRBD2, and absent DNA this call remains unverified. The CDR3 is 13 residues long. Germline V gene sequence: CDR1 SGHTA, CDR2 FQGNSA. The CDR3 loop reads CASSMTSGETQYF.

The CDR3 spells CASSRSGSTMTGELFF. This sequence joins TRBV5-4 and TRBJ2-2. CDR1 is SGHNT, CDR2 YYREEE, per germline (reference sequence). This CDR3 region has 16 residues.

The chain uses TRBV3-1 and TRBJ2-4; as DNA is missing, the TRBD1 call by TCRdb cannot be tested. The CDR3 is 17 residues long. Germline CDR1 is LGHDT and CDR2 is YNNKEL (reference sequence). This CDR3 reads CASSQQGTAGPKNIQYF.

V gene TRBV30 combines with J gene TRBJ1-6. Germline loops: CDR1 GTSNPN, CDR2 SVGIG (reference sequence). This CDR3 spans 15 amino acids. The CDR3 protein is CAWRTGPRRNSPLHF.

V gene TRBV20-1 combines with J gene TRBJ2-2; there is no DNA to check the TCRdb D call of TRBD1. This CDR3 contains 15 residues. Germline V gene sequence: CDR1 DFQATT, CDR2 SNEGSKA (reference sequence). This chain's CDR3 is CSARVRGGRVGELFF.

The chain recombines TRBV18 with TRBJ1-2; TCRdb outputs TRBD1, but without DNA this stays unchecked. The germline gives CDR1 KGHSH, CDR2 LQKENI. The CDR3 is 15 amino acids. CDR3 sequence: CASSPRTGDRYGYTF.

V usage is TRBV6-2 or TRBV6-3 and J usage is TRBJ2-1. CDR1 MNHEY and CDR2 SVGEGT come from the germline V gene. CDR3 length equals 15 residues. This chain's CDR3 is CASKPEHSSYNEQFF.

The V and J genes are TRBV5-1 and TRBJ2-2; TCRdb selects TRBD1, and the lack of DNA leaves this call unchecked. Germline CDR1 SGHRS, CDR2 YFSETQ. The CDR3 loop spans 17 amino acids. This chain's CDR3 is CASSNSGTGSVTGELFF.

V and J are TRBV20-1 and TRBJ2-3; as DNA is missing, the TRBD1 call by TCRdb cannot be tested. The CDR3 extends over 14 amino acids. Per germline, CDR1 DFQATT and CDR2 SNEGSKA (reference sequence). The CDR3 loop reads CSAREGHGTDTQYF.

This chain uses TRBV6-1 with TRBJ2-5; TCRdb names TRBD2, which stays unverified in the absence of DNA. Per the germline V gene, CDR1 is MNHNS and CDR2 is SASEGT. The CDR3 has 16 amino acids. CDR3: CASRKRKGRRQETQYF.

The chain has TRBV29-1 and TRBJ2-1; the TRBD1 assignment by TCRdb is unverifiable without DNA. The CDR3 covers 14 residues. Germline lookup yields CDR1 SQVTM and CDR2 ANQGSEA. Here the CDR3 reads CSVEDRAWMGEQFF.

CDR3 sequence reads: CASSTGQKSYEQYF. V is TRBV19 and J is TRBJ2-7; the D gene TCRdb calls, TRBD1, cannot be checked with no DNA. Germline CDR1 LNHDA, CDR2 SQIVND (reference sequence). The CDR3 sequence is 14 residues long.

The chain carries TRBV5-6 and TRBJ2-3. The CDR3 length is 13 residues. Germline CDR1 is SGHDT and CDR2 is YYEEEE. CDR3 amino acids: CASSWDNPDTQYF.

The rearrangement uses TRBV11-2 and TRBJ1-2. This CDR3 spans 14 amino acids. Germline V CDR1 and CDR2: SGHAT, FQNNGV. The CDR3 reads CASSPTDGSYGYTF.

CDR3 protein: CASSPTGLAGALTSTDTQYF. The rearrangement uses TRBV11-2 and TRBJ2-3; absent DNA, TCRdb's TRBD2 call cannot be checked. Germline loops: CDR1 SGHAT, CDR2 FQNNGV. The CDR3 consists of 20 residues.

The rearrangement joins TRBV15 to TRBJ1-1. CDR1 and CDR2 (germline): LNHNV, YYDKDF (reference sequence). The CDR3 totals 15 residues. CDR3 residues: CATSDLENLNTEAFF.

The chain has TRBV20-1 and TRBJ2-3; the D call of TRBD1 rests on TCRdb alone, since no DNA is present to check it. This CDR3 has 15 amino acids. Germline V lookup: CDR1 DFQATT, CDR2 SNEGSKA (reference sequence). This CDR3 is CSAPGQGRVTDTQYF.

This rearrangement joins TRBV10-2 to TRBJ2-1; TCRdb lists TRBD1, though no DNA is available to test this call. The CDR3 spans 15 residues. CDR1 is WSHSY and CDR2 is SAAADI in the germline V gene. This CDR3 reads CASRRGGFSYNEQFF.

The chain couples TRBV5-1 to TRBJ2-5. This CDR3 is 15 amino acids long. Germline values: CDR1 SGHRS, CDR2 YFSETQ. CDR3 region: CASSLGRLGQETQYF.